Included here is one T cell receptor (beta chain) sequence, with context. Its antigen is still unknown. The sample belongs to a study of long-term antiretroviral therapy in people with HIV. General study points: Pre-ART clonal expansion yielded clones that dominated the repertoire at all time points. Blood sampling spanned 2004 to 2017, possibly under older ART regimens.

For each donor, at least one pre-ART and at least two post-ART PBMC samples were available. The V and J ends lost 1 base and 10 bases respectively, with 8 bases between them. Germline values: CDR1 MNHNS, CDR2 SASEGT. The CDR3 spans 13 residues. Survey-level resolution applied to immunoSEQ assay v3.0. Sequencing was directed toward roughly 40,000-55,000 T-cell genomes in each sample. Clones were read by immunoSEQ multiplex PCR, and TCRdb kept only the in-frame ones, dropping some. The sample consists of 20,000 to 25,000 clones, approximately 82% of them appearing once. The J gene is TRBJ1-6, the V gene TRBV6-1; unclear D gene. Sequencing was performed on unsorted PBMCs, taken roughly 2.3 years after starting antiretroviral therapy. The TCR sequence derives from a middle-aged man with HIV. CDR3 protein: CASSEVGKSPLHF. The CDR3 coding sequence is TGTGCCAGCAGTGAAGTTGGGAAATCACCCCTCCACTTT.